This TCR beta chain was captured in a study of T cell clonotyping in hematopoietic cell transplantation. Background on the study: Pretransplant recipient samples were taken after cytoreduction. Findings of the study overall: Pathologically expanded recipient clonotypes increased progressively from day 30 to day 180 as diversity fell. Higher Inverse Simpson Index values in graft donor and pretransplant recipient predicted broader posttransplant TCR diversity.

Of note for this clone: The antigen is not known.

Time point defined: recipient sample about 28 days before transplant, after cytoreduction. Samples: about 28 days before transplant, then days 30, 100 and 180 after. The repertoire was sequenced with immunoSEQ multiplex PCR; TCRdb's copy has only in-frame clones and lacks some. The table records tens of thousands of clones, almost 97% of them present only once. Material: peripheral blood mononuclear cells, obtained before stem cell transplant. The origin of this receptor is a woman in her forties or fifties with acute myeloid leukemia. Some clones in this sample may be carry-over from other donors' samples.

CDR3: CSVEGVGQGEKLFF. CDR3 sequence (DNA): TGCAGCGTTGAAGGGGTGGGACAGGGGGAAAAACTGTTTTTT. The chain uses TRBV29-1 and TRBJ1-4, with 10 bases aligning to TRBD1. The CDR3 covers 14 residues. Per germline, CDR1 SQVTM and CDR2 ANQGSEA. J was trimmed by 8 bases and V by 1 base; bases with no gene match: 4.